This passage covers 21 T cell receptor beta chains from one sample sequenced in a study of blood T cell repertoires in COVID-19. The assay was immunoSEQ multiplex PCR, and TCRdb's table has in-frame clones only and misses some. The data contain about 120,000 clones, 75% to 90% of them singletons. Sequences were obtained from peripheral blood. The receptors were sampled from a man aged 25 to 45 with acute or convalescent COVID-19.

The J gene is TRBJ2-1, the V gene TRBV6-5; 8 positions match TRBD2. Germline values: CDR1 MNHEY, CDR2 SVGAGI. Trimming took 5 bases from V and 10 from J; bases not matched to a gene: 4. The CDR3 runs 12 residues. The CDR3 DNA reads as TGTGCCAGCAGTCAAATAGCGGGAGAGCAGTTCTTC. Encoded protein: CASSQIAGEQFF.

This chain links TRBV6-6 with TRBJ1-4; D possibly corresponds to TRBD1 (6 bases). From germline, CDR1 is MNHNY and CDR2 SVGAGI (reference sequence). This CDR3 contains 19 residues. Trimming pared 6 bases from V and 8 bases from J, leaving 31 bases between. The CDR3 loop reads CASSSAGQILPQLSEKLFF. The CDR3 DNA reads as TGTGCCAGCAGCTCAGCTGGACAGATACTGCCTCAACTATCGGAAAAACTGTTTTTT.

The DNA for the CDR3 is TGTGCCAGCAGCCCACAGGGTTACACCGGGGAGCTGTTTTTT. Its protein product is CASSPQGYTGELFF. The chain links TRBV14 to TRBJ2-2, with D possibly TRBD1 on 6 matching bases. The CDR3 runs 14 residues. Trimming stripped 4 bases from V and 3 bases from J, with 9 bases between. Germline lookup yields CDR1 SGHDN and CDR2 FVKESK.

This clone has only one observation. The chain combines TRBV5-1 with TRBJ1-2; weak D call: TRBD1 (6 bases). CDR1 is SGHRS and CDR2 is YFSETQ in the germline V gene. The CDR3 runs to 17 residues. V lost 5 bases and J lost 2, with 22 bases in between. The DNA for the CDR3 is TGCGCCAGCAGATTTATTCCATACCGGACAGAAAACTATGGCTACACCTTC. This encodes CASRFIPYRTENYGYTF.

This clone was observed a single time. The chain uses TRBV15 and TRBJ1-2; D gene uncertain. The CDR3 runs to 13 residues. V lost 5 bases to trimming and J lost 7 bases, with 14 bases between them. Germline V gene lookup returns CDR1 LNHNV and CDR2 YYDKDF (reference sequence). The DNA of the CDR3 is TGTGCCACCAGCGTGCGGACGGGAAGTGGCTACACCTTC. It specifies CATSVRTGSGYTF.

The chain carries TRBV5-6 and TRBJ2-5; D is perhaps TRBD1 (5 bases). Germline V gene sequence: CDR1 SGHDT, CDR2 YYEEEE. Trimming removed 3 bases at V and 5 bases at J, with 11 bases between. The CDR3 extends over 13 amino acids. The CDR3 loop reads CASSYQGVETQYF. In nucleotides, the CDR3 is TGTGCCAGCAGCTACCAGGGTGTGGAGACCCAGTACTTC.

This chain joins TRBV6-4 and TRBJ2-3, with a possible D match to TRBD2 (6 bases). The CDR3 totals 17 residues. The V gene's germline CDR1 is MRHNA and CDR2 SNTAGT. The V end lost 2 bases, the J end lost 2 bases, and 17 bases lay between the germline ends. The CDR3 sequence: CASSDPPGLQVTDTQYF. In nucleotides, the CDR3 is TGTGCCAGCAGTGACCCACCGGGACTTCAAGTCACAGATACGCAGTATTTT.

This sequence joins TRBV5-6 and TRBJ2-7, with TRBD1 matching 12 bases. The CDR3 runs 14 residues. Unmatched junction bases numbered 3, after V lost 4 bases and J lost 4 bases. Germline CDR1 and CDR2: SGHDT and YYEEEE. This CDR3 is CASSPGQGAYEQYF. The CDR3 nucleotides read TGTGCCAGCAGCCCGGGACAGGGGGCTTACGAGCAGTACTTC.

This chain joins TRBV30 and TRBJ2-7; D perhaps matches TRBD2 (6 bases). The CDR3 is 14 residues long. Germline-derived CDR1 and CDR2 are GTSNPN and SVGIG (reference sequence). V was clipped by 0 bases and J by 3 bases, with 12 bases between them. As DNA, the CDR3 is TGTGCCTGGAGTGTACGGAGGGCAGGCTACGAGCAGTACTTC. This translates into CAWSVRRAGYEQYF. Together with reference TRBV30 and TRBJ2-7, the CDR3 gives the full variable domain: SQTIHQWPATLVQPVGSPLSLECTVEGTSNPNLYWYRQAAGRGLQLLFYSVGIGQISSEVPQNLSASRPQDRQFILSSKKLLLSDSGFYLCAWSVRRAGYEQYFGPGTRLTVT.

The CDR3 sequence is CASSFDRNQPQHF. CDR3 coding DNA: TGTGCCAGTAGTTTTGACAGGAATCAGCCCCAGCATTTT. This rearrangement joins TRBV19 to TRBJ1-5, with a weak D call TRBD1 (6 bases). V lost 5 bases and J 4 bases, leaving 9 bases between the germline ends. The germline gives CDR1 LNHDA, CDR2 SQIVND (reference sequence). The CDR3 has 13 residues.

The chain carries TRBV5-4 and TRBJ1-1; 8 bases fit TRBD1. This CDR3 spans 15 amino acids. Trimming removed 5 bases from V and 7 bases from J; junction bases left unmatched: 13. From germline, CDR1 is SGHNT and CDR2 YYREEE (reference sequence). CDR3 region: CASSHRDRPSGEAFF. CDR3 DNA: TGTGCCAGCAGTCACCGGGACAGGCCTTCGGGTGAAGCTTTCTTT. The full variable domain, rest sourced from reference TRBV5-4 and TRBJ1-1, is ETGVTQSPTHLIKTRGQQVTLRCSSQSGHNTVSWYQQALGQGPQFIFQYYREEENGRGNFPPRFSGLQFPNYSSELNVNALELDDSALYLCASSHRDRPSGEAFFGQGTRLTVV.

The chain joins TRBV6-5 to TRBJ1-1, with TRBD1 identical over 9 bases. There are 15 residues in the CDR3. Looked up from germline, CDR1 is MNHEY and CDR2 is SVGAGI. V was pared by 6 bases and J by 2 bases, with 7 bases of the junction left unmatched. The chain's CDR3 is CASRVRTGENTEAFF. The CDR3 DNA reads as TGTGCCAGCAGGGTCCGGACAGGGGAAAACACTGAAGCTTTCTTT.

The genes are TRBV9 and TRBJ1-1, with D possibly matching TRBD1 (6 bases). CDR1 is SGDLS, CDR2 YYNGEE, per germline. V lost 2 bases and J lost 5, with 16 bases in between. The CDR3 is 15 residues long. The CDR3 loop is CASSVGTIQGTEAFF. CDR3 in DNA: TGTGCCAGCAGCGTCGGGACAATCCAGGGGACTGAAGCTTTCTTT. Filled out from reference TRBV9 and TRBJ1-1, the complete variable domain reads DSGVTQTPKHLITATGQRVTLRCSPRSGDLSVYWYQQSLDQGLQFLIQYYNGEERAKGNILERFSAQQFPDLHSELNLSSLELGDSALYFCASSVGTIQGTEAFFGQGTRLTVV.

Written as DNA, the CDR3 is TGTGCCAGCAGCCTGAACCACGGGACTAGCGGATACCAAGAGACCCAGTACTTC. It specifies CASSLNHGTSGYQETQYF. The chain has TRBV14 and TRBJ2-5; 11 nucleotides line up with TRBD2. CDR1 is SGHDN and CDR2 is FVKESK in the germline V gene. This CDR3 is built from 18 residues. Trimming took 4 bases from V and 0 from J; bases not matched to a gene: 10.

The CDR3 DNA follows: TGTGCCAGCAGCTTCTACCCCGGGGAGCTGTTTTTT. It yields the protein CASSFYPGELFF. The chain is built from TRBV5-6 and TRBJ2-2; unclear D gene. Germline values: CDR1 SGHDT, CDR2 YYEEEE. The CDR3 runs to 12 residues. The V gene lost 2 bases and the J gene lost 6 bases, with 5 bases spanning the gap.

This chain uses TRBV4-2 with TRBJ1-3, with a weak D call TRBD1 (5 bases). Trimming removed 1 base at V and 7 bases at J, with 14 bases between. The length of the CDR3 is 15 residues. CDR1 is LGHNA, CDR2 YNFKEQ, per germline. CDR3 nucleotide sequence: TGTGCCAGCAGCCAAGCCTCCGACAGTTGGAACACCATATATTTT. The encoded protein is CASSQASDSWNTIYF.

The chain is built from TRBV19 and TRBJ1-5; 8 bases map to TRBD1. The germline CDR1 and CDR2 sequences are LNHDA and SQIVND (reference sequence). V lost 4 bases to trimming and J lost 0 bases; unmatched junction nucleotides: 5. The CDR3 is 16 residues long. The DNA of the CDR3 is TGTGCCAGTAGTACAGGACAGGGTTATAGCAATCAGCCCCAGCATTTT. Its protein product is CASSTGQGYSNQPQHF.

In its sample, this clone was seen a few times. The chain links TRBV2 to TRBJ2-7; 7 nucleotides line up with TRBD1. Germline V gives CDR1 SNHLY, CDR2 FYNNEI. V lost 7 bases and J lost 0; bases outside the gene matches: 9. The CDR3 is 15 residues long. The CDR3 protein is CASTRGWENSYEQYF. As DNA, the CDR3 is TGTGCCAGCACCAGGGGGTGGGAAAACTCCTACGAGCAGTACTTC.

J is TRBJ2-1 and V is TRBV7-6, with 13 bases lining up with TRBD2. The J segment lost 0 bases and the V segment lost 1 base, leaving 6 bases of the junction unmatched. The CDR3 contains 19 residues. From germline, CDR1 is SGHVS and CDR2 FNYEAQ. The DNA for the CDR3 is TGTGCCAGCAGCTTAGTCTCGGGGACTAGCGGGACCTCCTACAATGAGCAGTTCTTC. Its protein is CASSLVSGTSGTSYNEQFF.

The rearrangement joins TRBV7-3 to TRBJ1-1, with no clear D. Looked up from germline, CDR1 is SGHTA and CDR2 is FQGTGA. This CDR3 spans 16 amino acids. The V end lost 2 bases, the J end lost 7 bases, and 20 bases lay between the germline ends. The CDR3 DNA reads as TGTGCCAGCAGCTTAGGCCCGGCAGTAGGCGGTAATGAAGCTTTCTTT. It is translated as CASSLGPAVGGNEAFF.

The genes are TRBV23-1 and TRBJ1-4; 10 nucleotides match TRBD1. TRBV23-1 is identified as an open reading frame with a role that is uncertain. J gave up 7 bases and V 3 bases, and 5 bases lay outside the gene matches. The CDR3 loop spans 15 amino acids. CDR3 DNA: TGCGCCAGCAGTCACCGGACAGGGGGGGTTGAAAAACTGTTTTTT. Residues: CASSHRTGGVEKLFF.